This T cell receptor beta chain originates from a study of blood T cell repertoires in COVID-19. In the study overall: COVID-19 samples from acute and convalescent phases originated in the United States, Italy and Spain. T cells, B-cell-depleted T cells, or PBMCs provided the cDNA or gDNA that served as material.

As processed by the authors: Amplified reference gene primers provided the basis for estimating nucleated cell counts. TCRdb keeps only in-frame clones here, not all; method: immunoSEQ multiplex PCR. That table furnishes V, J and clone size, whereas the DNA furnished D and trimming. The profile shows under 170,000 clones, about four fifths of them singletons. The CDR3 has 15 amino acids. The V and J ends lost 5 bases and 5 bases, in that order; junction bases with no gene match: 10. Germline loops: CDR1 SGHVS, CDR2 FQNEAQ. The sequence was obtained from a man aged 70 or older with acute or convalescent COVID-19. The sequencing input was peripheral blood. This chain uses TRBV7-8 with TRBJ2-5; 8 nucleotides match TRBD1. CDR3 nucleotide sequence: TGTGCCAGCAGCGGGATGACAGGGGTAGGGGAGACCCAGTACTTC. Its translation is CASSGMTGVGETQYF.